A single TCR beta chain is shown here with its context. TCRdb's table, derived via immunoSEQ multiplex PCR, lists solely in-frame clones and lacks some. The sample holds 300,000 or so clones, 70% to 90% seen once. This entry comes from a study of blood T cell repertoires in COVID-19. The V end lost 3 bases, the J end lost 6 bases, and 9 bases lay between the germline ends. The CDR3 consists of 13 residues. CDR1 KGHDR and CDR2 SFDVKD come from the germline V gene. The chain joins TRBV24-1 to TRBJ2-3; D gene uncertain. The clonotype comes from a woman in her 30s who had recovered from COVID-19. Sequenced input: PBMCs or T cells enriched from blood (not recorded which). The CDR3 sequence: CATSDGAVDTQYF. The CDR3 coding sequence is TGTGCCACCAGTGATGGAGCCGTGGATACGCAGTATTTT.